The 13 T cell receptor beta chains below were found in one sample sequenced in a study of blood T cell repertoires in COVID-19. Generated by immunoSEQ multiplex PCR, the TCRdb table keeps only in-frame clones and is missing some. The profile shows about 350,000 clones, about nine tenths of them singletons. The sequenced material came from peripheral blood. The receptors here all came from an older woman with COVID-19, enrolled during active disease.

The table lists this clone with a count of one. The V call is TRBV11-3, the J call TRBJ2-1; 9 bases agree with TRBD2. CDR1 and CDR2 (germline): SGHNT, YENEEA. Germline trimming cut 1 base from V and 4 bases from J; bases unmatched to any gene: 5. CDR3 length: 16 residues. In nucleotides, the CDR3 is TGTGCCAGCAGCTTAGCCGGGGGACTAGCATACAATGAGCAGTTCTTC. Translated: CASSLAGGLAYNEQFF. The variable domain in full, with the rest retrieved from reference TRBV11-3 and TRBJ2-1, is EAGVVQSPRYKIIEKKQPVAFWCNPISGHNTLYWYLQNLGQGPELLIRYENEEAVDDSQLPKDRFSAERLKGVDSTLKIQPAELGDSAVYLCASSLAGGLAYNEQFFGPGTRLTVL.

The chain uses TRBV30 and TRBJ2-3; 8 bases line up with TRBD1. V lost 6 bases, J lost 6 bases, and 11 bases stayed unmatched. Per the germline V gene, CDR1 is GTSNPN and CDR2 is SVGIG (reference sequence). CDR3 length equals 14 residues. The CDR3 sequence is CACSTGAIGDTQYF. The CDR3 DNA sequence: TGTGCCTGTTCGACAGGGGCGATAGGGGATACGCAGTATTTT.

This clone was seen a few times. V usage is TRBV14 and J usage is TRBJ1-1, with 9 bases identical to TRBD1. CDR1 and CDR2 (germline): SGHDN, FVKESK. The CDR3 has 16 amino acids. Trimming cost V 4 bases and J 1 base; bases outside gene matches: 7. This CDR3 reads CASSRGDRDRNTEAFF. The DNA for the CDR3 is TGTGCCAGCAGCCGGGGGGACAGGGACCGGAACACTGAAGCTTTCTTT.

This clone occurred once. The chain recombines TRBV7-2 with TRBJ2-1, with D possibly TRBD2 on 5 matching bases. Germline V gene lookup returns CDR1 SGHTA and CDR2 FQGNSA. V shed 5 bases and J shed 0 bases, with 11 bases lying between them. The CDR3 contains 15 residues. The CDR3 DNA is TGTGCCAGCAGCCCAGACTATAGCTCCTACAATGAGCAGTTCTTC. Residues: CASSPDYSSYNEQFF.

The rearrangement links TRBV7-2 to TRBJ1-5, with D perhaps matching TRBD1 (6 bases). The germline CDR1 and CDR2 sequences are SGHTA and FQGNSA. CDR3 size: 15 residues. Trimming cost V 5 bases and J 0 bases, with 11 bases left between them. The CDR3 DNA reads TGTGCCAGCAGCGTGTACAGGGATAGCAATCAGCCCCAGCATTTT. Translating gives CASSVYRDSNQPQHF.

This rearrangement joins TRBV5-5 to TRBJ1-5, with D possibly matching TRBD1 (6 bases). V lost 4 bases to trimming and J lost 5 bases, with 19 bases between them. The V gene's germline CDR1 is SGHKS and CDR2 YYEKEE (reference sequence). This CDR3 spans 16 amino acids. Here the CDR3 reads CASSTDLDSFDQPQHF. CDR3 sequence (DNA): TGTGCCAGCAGCACGGACCTGGACAGTTTTGATCAGCCCCAGCATTTT.

Here the CDR3 reads CASSLESGVAGELFF. CDR3 nucleotides: TGTGCCAGCAGCTTGGAATCGGGGGTGGCCGGGGAGCTGTTTTTT. This chain uses TRBV5-5 with TRBJ2-2; possibly TRBD2 for D (6 bases). Trimming cost V 0 bases and J 6 bases, with 12 bases left between them. The CDR3 runs to 15 residues. Germline CDR1 SGHKS, CDR2 YYEKEE (reference sequence).

This chain connects TRBV7-6 to TRBJ2-1; D might be TRBD2 (5 bases). Trimming stripped 4 bases from V and 6 bases from J, with 16 bases between. Germline V gene sequence: CDR1 SGHVS, CDR2 FNYEAQ. CDR3 size: 15 residues. The CDR3 nucleotides read TGTGCCAGCAGCTCGACGGACCTCCGGGGCAATGAGCAGTTCTTC. Translated: CASSSTDLRGNEQFF.

This chain links TRBV18 with TRBJ1-3; 10 nucleotides line up with TRBD1. CDR1 and CDR2 (germline): KGHSH, LQKENI. With 6 bases clipped from V and 0 bases from J, the junction kept 11 bases outside the gene matches. This CDR3 spans 18 amino acids. The CDR3 DNA is TGTGCCAGCTCGCCGTACGACAGGGGGCGAACCTCTGGAAACACCATATATTTT. It is translated as CASSPYDRGRTSGNTIYF. Complete variable domain (other parts from reference TRBV18 and TRBJ1-3): NAGVMQNPRHLVRRRGQEARLRCSPMKGHSHVYWYRQLPEEGLKFMVYLQKENIIDESGMPKERFSAEFPKEGPSILRIQQVVRGDSAAYFCASSPYDRGRTSGNTIYFGEGSWLTVV.

The V and J genes are TRBV19 and TRBJ2-2, with 8 bases identical to TRBD2. V lost 6 bases, J lost 2 bases, and 5 bases stayed unmatched. CDR1 is LNHDA and CDR2 is SQIVND in the germline V gene (reference sequence). The CDR3 contains 15 residues. CDR3 nucleotide sequence: TGTGCCAGTAGGGCGGGGGGCCGTAACACCGGGGAGCTGTTTTTT. Amino acids: CASRAGGRNTGELFF. The variable domain in full, with the rest retrieved from reference TRBV19 and TRBJ2-2, is DGGITQSPKYLFRKEGQNVTLSCEQNLNHDAMYWYRQDPGQGLRLIYYSQIVNDFQKGDIAEGYSVSREKKESFPLTVTSAQKNPTAFYLCASRAGGRNTGELFFGEGSRLTVL.

The V and J genes are TRBV30 and TRBJ2-3; D uncertain. The CDR3 loop spans 11 amino acids. V was trimmed by 5 bases and J by 2 bases, leaving 5 bases between them. Germline V gives CDR1 GTSNPN, CDR2 SVGIG (reference sequence). The CDR3 DNA sequence: TGTGCCTGGGTACACACAGATACGCAGTATTTT. Its protein product is CAWVHTDTQYF.

J is TRBJ1-2 and V is TRBV28; perhaps TRBD1 as D (5 bases). Germline loops: CDR1 MDHEN, CDR2 SYDVKM. V shed 4 bases and J shed 8 bases, with 14 bases lying between them. The CDR3 runs 13 residues. In nucleotides, the CDR3 is TGTGCCAGCAGTTCATCCGGGACTCGGGGCTACACCTTC. It yields the protein CASSSSGTRGYTF.

V is TRBV30 and J is TRBJ1-4; D is unresolved. The CDR3 length is 10 residues. Trimming cost V 5 bases and J 8 bases, with 6 bases left between them. Germline V lookup: CDR1 GTSNPN, CDR2 SVGIG (reference sequence). The CDR3 nucleotides read TGTGCCTGGGGTGGCGAAAAACTGTTTTTT. Translation gives CAWGGEKLFF.